This T cell receptor beta chain is drawn from a study of PD-1 blockade in classical Hodgkin lymphoma. Time point meaning: newly diagnosed, previously untreated cHL patient sample. Investigators obtained CD8+ T cells from thawed PBMCs by magnetic negative selection. The method was immunoSEQ multiplex PCR; TCRdb's version includes in-frame clones alone and lacks a portion of them. The sample holds some 21,000 clones; just under 90% are singletons and the top ten take under 7%. The receptor's source is a human donor with classical Hodgkin lymphoma. The source material was CD8+ T cells from blood.

The chain's CDR3 is CASSFVGFNQPQHF. For the CDR3, the DNA is TGTGCCAGCAGTTTCGTGGGATTCAATCAGCCCCAGCATTTT. The gene calls are TRBV28 and TRBJ1-5; no definite D call. Trimming removed 3 bases from V and 3 bases from J, with 9 bases in between. The germline V gene has CDR1 MDHEN and CDR2 SYDVKM. The CDR3 has 14 amino acids.